The 25 T cell receptor beta chains listed next were all sequenced from one sample in a study of blood T cell repertoires in COVID-19. Clones were read by immunoSEQ multiplex PCR, and TCRdb kept only the in-frame ones, dropping some. The sample includes roughly 120,000 clones, around 85% of them seen just once. Source material: peripheral blood. These TCRs come from a human donor in a cohort sampled during active COVID-19.

The chain joins TRBV7-3 to TRBJ1-1; D ambiguous. Germline V CDR1 and CDR2: SGHTA, FQGTGA. This CDR3 is 15 amino acids long. Trimming pared 1 base from V and 0 bases from J, leaving 9 bases between. This CDR3 reads CASSLNPAMNTEAFF. CDR3 nucleotides: TGTGCCAGCAGCTTAAATCCAGCGATGAACACTGAAGCTTTCTTT.

V usage is TRBV12-3 or TRBV12-4 and J usage is TRBJ1-2, with 7 bases that match TRBD1. The CDR3 has 13 residues. J gave up 8 bases and V 5 bases, and 8 bases lay outside the gene matches. CDR3 loop: CASSPDRAEGYTF. The CDR3 DNA is TGTGCCAGCAGTCCAGACAGGGCGGAAGGCTACACCTTC.

There are a few counts of this clone. V gene TRBV5-1 combines with J gene TRBJ2-7; D perhaps matches TRBD1 (6 bases). This CDR3 contains 14 residues. Between the trimmed V and J ends, which lost 1 base and 1 base, there was a span of 9 bases. From germline, CDR1 is SGHRS and CDR2 YFSETQ. The CDR3 DNA reads as TGCGCCAGCAGCTTGCTGGGACAATCCTACGAGCAGTACTTC. Its protein is CASSLLGQSYEQYF.

This rearrangement joins TRBV6-4 to TRBJ1-4, with D possibly TRBD1 on 6 matching bases. Deletions cut 4 bases from V and 0 bases from J, with 12 bases between. CDR1 is MRHNA and CDR2 is SNTAGT in the germline V gene. The CDR3 has 16 amino acids. CDR3 nucleotide sequence: TGTGCCAGCAGTGGTACAGGGTATGCAACTAATGAAAAACTGTTTTTT. This codes for CASSGTGYATNEKLFF.

The chain uses TRBV2 and TRBJ2-3; TRBD1 matches 7 bases. This CDR3 contains 14 residues. V was clipped by 6 bases and J by 3 bases; unmatched bases: 6. The germline V gene has CDR1 SNHLY and CDR2 FYNNEI. CDR3 residues: CASSADRATDTQYF. As DNA, the CDR3 is TGTGCCAGCAGCGCCGACAGGGCAACAGATACGCAGTATTTT.

The V gene is TRBV7-6, the J gene TRBJ2-1; 7 bases map to TRBD2. The CDR3 sequence is 15 residues long. CDR1 is SGHVS and CDR2 is FNYEAQ in the germline V gene. V trimming: 1 base; J trimming: 4 bases; junction bases outside the gene matches: 4. CDR3 coding DNA: TGTGCCAGCAGCTTAGGGCTAGCGGAGTACAATGAGCAGTTCTTC. Translating gives CASSLGLAEYNEQFF.

The chain couples TRBV19 to TRBJ2-7; 8 bases map to TRBD2. CDR1 LNHDA and CDR2 SQIVND come from the germline V gene (reference sequence). The CDR3 has 15 amino acids. The V segment lost 5 bases and the J segment 3 bases; nucleotides outside the gene matches: 9. The chain's CDR3 is CASSPGIAGIYEQYF. The CDR3, as DNA: TGTGCCAGTAGTCCCGGGATAGCGGGGATCTACGAGCAGTACTTC.

V usage is TRBV5-1 and J usage is TRBJ1-2, with D unresolved. The CDR3 sequence is 12 residues long. In germline, CDR1 is SGHRS, CDR2 YFSETQ. The ends were cut back, 5 bases at V and 4 bases at J, with 9 bases in the middle. The CDR3 DNA follows: TGCGCCAGCAGTAACAGTACCTATGGCTACACCTTC. It is translated as CASSNSTYGYTF.

This clone came up once. V gene TRBV11-2 combines with J gene TRBJ2-1; a possible D gene is TRBD2 (5 bases). The V and J ends lost 2 bases and 5 bases respectively, with 10 bases between them. CDR3 length: 14 residues. Germline V gene data show CDR1 as SGHAT and CDR2 as FQNNGV. The CDR3 DNA reads TGTGCCAGCAGCTTAATAGCGTCCGACAATGAGCAGTTCTTC. Encoded protein: CASSLIASDNEQFF.

The CDR3 protein is CAISESTRVGYTF. CDR3 bases: TGTGCCATCAGTGAGTCGACTCGAGTTGGCTACACCTTC. The chain uses TRBV10-3 and TRBJ1-2; D is ambiguous. This CDR3 contains 13 residues. Germline assignment: CDR1 ENHRY and CDR2 SYGVKD. Trimming left V 0 bases short and J 7 bases short, with 9 bases between.

This chain connects TRBV6-5 to TRBJ2-1; a possible D gene is TRBD2 (5 bases). Germline CDR1 is MNHEY and CDR2 is SVGAGI. The CDR3 loop spans 15 amino acids. Trimming stripped 1 base from V and 4 bases from J, with 11 bases between. The CDR3 reads CASSYYGEKYNEQFF. In nucleotides, the CDR3 is TGTGCCAGCAGTTACTACGGGGAAAAATACAATGAGCAGTTCTTC.

The genes are TRBV6-6 and TRBJ1-3; D is ambiguous. Germline CDR1 MNHNY, CDR2 SVGAGI (reference sequence). The germline V and J ends were trimmed by 7 bases and 4 bases, with 14 bases remaining between them. This CDR3 has 14 amino acids. The CDR3 region has the DNA TGTGCCAGCATCCCCCCGGGGTCGGGAAACACCATATATTTT. It specifies CASIPPGSGNTIYF.

The gene calls are TRBV28 and TRBJ1-2; a weak D match, TRBD1 (6 bases). V was pared by 3 bases and J by 3 bases, with 8 bases between. Germline assignment: CDR1 MDHEN and CDR2 SYDVKM. The CDR3 sequence is 13 residues long. The CDR3 coding sequence is TGTGCCAGCAGTTTGGGGGCCGACTATGGCTACACCTTC. Translated, it gives CASSLGADYGYTF.

This CDR3 is CSAAGDTQYF. In DNA, the CDR3 is TGCAGTGCCGCGGGAGATACGCAGTATTTT. The chain is built from TRBV20-1 and TRBJ2-3; tentative D call: TRBD2 (5 bases). Looked up from germline, CDR1 is DFQATT and CDR2 is SNEGSKA (reference sequence). Trimming removed 6 bases at V and 5 bases at J, with 6 bases between. The CDR3 is 10 amino acids.

The V and J genes are TRBV13 and TRBJ2-7; 9 positions agree with TRBD2. With 5 bases clipped from V and 0 bases from J, the junction kept 5 bases outside the gene matches. From germline, CDR1 is PRHDT and CDR2 FYEKMQ (reference sequence). The CDR3 length is 15 residues. CDR3 sequence reads: CASSVSGGSSYEQYF. In nucleotides, the CDR3 is TGTGCCAGCAGCGTTAGCGGGGGAAGCTCCTACGAGCAGTACTTC. The full variable domain, rest sourced from reference TRBV13 and TRBJ2-7, is AAGVIQSPRHLIKEKRETATLKCYPIPRHDTVYWYQQGPGQDPQFLISFYEKMQSDKGSIPDRFSAQQFSDYHSELNMSSLELGDSALYFCASSVSGGSSYEQYFGPGTRLTVT.

The chain employs TRBV30 and TRBJ1-6; D might be TRBD1 (6 bases). Trimming took off 2 bases at V and 5 bases at J, with 7 bases between the two ends. This CDR3 spans 13 amino acids. CDR1 and CDR2 (germline): GTSNPN, SVGIG (reference sequence). The CDR3 coding sequence is TGTGCCTGGAGTCGACAGGATAATTCACCCCTCCACTTT. Translation: CAWSRQDNSPLHF.

This rearrangement joins TRBV5-8 to TRBJ2-5, with a weak D call TRBD1 (6 bases). V was trimmed by 0 bases and J by 9 bases, leaving 21 bases between them. CDR3 length equals 16 residues. CDR1 is SGHTS, CDR2 YDEGEE, per germline. The CDR3 loop reads CASSLAIGGFQWAQYF. The CDR3 DNA reads TGTGCCAGCAGCTTGGCCATAGGGGGTTTCCAATGGGCCCAGTACTTC.

The chain has TRBV6-2 or TRBV6-3 and TRBJ1-2; 7 bases line up with TRBD1. With V trimmed by 2 bases and J by 7 bases, 7 bases remained unmatched. Germline V gene lookup returns CDR1 MNHEY and CDR2 SVGEGT. The CDR3 loop spans 14 amino acids. The CDR3 sequence is CASSYGGGGLGYTF. In DNA, the CDR3 is TGTGCCAGCAGTTACGGCGGAGGGGGCCTTGGCTACACCTTC.

The rearrangement uses TRBV6-5 and TRBJ2-4; D is possibly TRBD2 (5 bases). From germline, CDR1 is MNHEY and CDR2 SVGAGI. CDR3 length equals 14 residues. Trimming pared 5 bases from V and 9 bases from J, leaving 17 bases between. The CDR3: CASSPDSGGGIQYF. The CDR3 DNA sequence: TGTGCCAGCAGTCCGGACTCAGGAGGCGGCATTCAGTACTTC.

V and J are TRBV19 and TRBJ2-5; 8 bases align to TRBD1. Germline CDR1 reads LNHDA; CDR2 reads SQIVND (reference sequence). The V and J ends lost 2 bases and 5 bases, in that order; junction bases with no gene match: 1. CDR3 length: 13 residues. This chain's CDR3 is CASSINRGETQYF. In nucleotides, the CDR3 is TGTGCCAGTAGTATAAACAGGGGGGAGACCCAGTACTTC.

The chain couples TRBV18 to TRBJ1-1, with D possibly matching TRBD1 (6 bases). V was trimmed by 1 base and J by 3 bases, leaving 9 bases between them. Germline lookup yields CDR1 KGHSH and CDR2 LQKENI. The CDR3 totals 14 residues. The CDR3 here is CASSPLGADTEAFF. CDR3 nucleotide sequence: TGTGCCAGCTCACCACTGGGGGCAGACACTGAAGCTTTCTTT.

V gene TRBV5-1 combines with J gene TRBJ2-5; D is possibly TRBD2 (7 bases). The V end lost 4 bases, the J end lost 3 bases, and 19 bases lay between the germline ends. This CDR3 has 16 residues. Germline V gene lookup returns CDR1 SGHRS and CDR2 YFSETQ. The CDR3 DNA is TGCGCCAGCAGCCGGAATGGGGCGGGGGCGGAAGAGACCCAGTACTTC. Translated, it gives CASSRNGAGAEETQYF.

The chain recombines TRBV6-5 with TRBJ1-2; possible D gene TRBD1, 6 bases. Germline CDR1 is MNHEY and CDR2 is SVGAGI. CDR3 length equals 14 residues. V was pared by 6 bases and J by 4 bases, with 15 bases between. CDR3 sequence: CASRPPGAGYGYTF. The CDR3 bases are TGTGCCAGCAGGCCCCCAGGGGCAGGCTATGGCTACACCTTC.

This chain links TRBV3-1 (or the pseudogene TRBV3-2) with TRBJ2-7; D is perhaps TRBD2 (5 bases). This CDR3 comprises 15 residues. Germline CDR1 is LGHDT and CDR2 is YNNKEL (reference sequence). V dropped 4 bases and J dropped 2 bases, with 15 bases sitting between them. This chain's CDR3 is CASSRADGGAYEQYF. DNA for the CDR3: TGTGCCAGCAGCCGAGCGGACGGTGGGGCCTACGAGCAGTACTTC.

In DNA, the CDR3 is TGTGCTAGTGGTTTTGACAGGGGGTATTCAATGGAGACCCAGTACTTC. It translates to CASGFDRGYSMETQYF. The V gene is TRBV12-5, the J gene TRBJ2-5; 9 bases are a match to TRBD1. The V gene's germline CDR1 is LGHNT and CDR2 FRNRAP. Trimming took 3 bases from V and 5 from J; bases not matched to a gene: 10. The CDR3 totals 16 residues.